What follows are 21 T cell receptor beta chains derived from one specimen sequenced in a study of shared clonotypes between healthy human individuals. Profiling relied on immunoSEQ multiplex PCR, and the TCRdb table lists in-frame clones only, not all of them. The table records 2 million to 2.5 million clones, just under 95% of them present only once. The sequenced sample was naive CD4+ T cells from PBMCs. Subset meaning: CD45RA+ positively selected. Every receptor here comes from a man aged 18 to 30 in good health. Some clones in this sample may be carry-over from other donors' samples.

CDR3 loop: CASSFRLAGVNEQFF. Written as DNA, the CDR3 is TGTGCCAGCAGCTTCCGGCTAGCGGGAGTCAATGAGCAGTTCTTC. The chain has TRBV5-4 and TRBJ2-1; 10 positions agree with TRBD2. The length of the CDR3 is 15 residues. Germline V gene sequence: CDR1 SGHNT, CDR2 YYREEE (reference sequence). The J segment lost 6 bases and the V segment lost 2 bases, leaving 5 bases of the junction unmatched.

Details on this clone: Other DNA variants within this sample encode the same CDR3. The chain has TRBV5-1 and TRBJ2-7; TRBD1 aligns across 8 bases. This CDR3 spans 14 amino acids. Germline V gene lookup returns CDR1 SGHRS and CDR2 YFSETQ. J was trimmed by 2 bases and V by 1 base; bases with no gene match: 2. The CDR3 nucleotides are TGCGCCAGCAGCTTGCAACAGGGGGCCTACGAGCAGTACTTC. Protein: CASSLQQGAYEQYF.

The chain recombines TRBV7-9 with TRBJ2-5; the D gene is possibly TRBD1 (5 bases). The CDR3 consists of 17 residues. The V end was cut by 3 bases, the J end by 4 bases, with 21 bases between. Germline assignment: CDR1 SEHNR and CDR2 FQNEAQ (reference sequence). CDR3 bases: TGTGCCAGCAGCTTCCAAGAGAGGCAGGGTAACCGAGAGACCCAGTACTTC. This gives the protein CASSFQERQGNRETQYF.

The chain employs TRBV7-2 and TRBJ2-7; TRBD1 aligns across 7 bases. CDR1 is SGHTA and CDR2 is FQGNSA in the germline V gene. The J segment lost 9 bases and the V segment lost 5 bases, leaving 13 bases of the junction unmatched. CDR3 size: 14 residues. The CDR3 here is CASSTGTVTARQYF. As DNA, the CDR3 is TGTGCCAGCAGCACAGGGACAGTTACGGCTCGGCAGTACTTC.

This clone was observed a single time. Other DNA sequences in the same sample also yield this CDR3. The V call is TRBV28, the J call TRBJ2-7; no clear D. Trimming removed 2 bases from V and 2 bases from J, with 7 bases in between. The CDR3 has 13 residues. Germline CDR1 is MDHEN and CDR2 is SYDVKM. CDR3 DNA sequence: TGTGCCAGCAGTTTAGGCAGTCCCTACGAGCAGTACTTC. Protein: CASSLGSPYEQYF.

The DNA of the CDR3 is TGCAGCGTAGCGACAGGGTTGGACACCGGGGAGCTGTTTTTT. It translates to CSVATGLDTGELFF. The chain couples TRBV29-1 to TRBJ2-2, with 7 bases identical to TRBD1. This CDR3 is 14 amino acids long. Germline V gene sequence: CDR1 SQVTM, CDR2 ANQGSEA. V lost 6 bases and J lost 3; bases outside the gene matches: 7.

A note on this clone: Other DNA sequences in the sample encode the same CDR3. V gene TRBV18 combines with J gene TRBJ1-2; TRBD1 matches at 8 bases. CDR3 length: 14 residues. The germline V gene encodes CDR1 KGHSH and CDR2 LQKENI. V lost 4 bases and J lost 3; bases outside the gene matches: 4. The CDR3 loop is CASSLTDRDYGYTF. The DNA of the CDR3 is TGTGCCAGCTCACTTACGGACAGGGACTATGGCTACACCTTC.

This clone was picked up a small number of times. V usage is TRBV5-1 and J usage is TRBJ2-1; 14 positions match TRBD2. In germline, CDR1 is SGHRS, CDR2 YFSETQ. The CDR3 extends over 18 amino acids. The V gene end was trimmed by 7 bases and the J gene end by 0 bases; junction bases not matched to a gene: 9. CDR3 in amino acids: CASSTSGRAGGSYNEQFF. DNA of the CDR3: TGCGCCAGCTCGACTAGCGGGAGGGCCGGTGGCTCCTACAATGAGCAGTTCTTC.

As regards this clone: The same CDR3 arises from other DNA sequences in this sample as well. J is TRBJ1-1 and V is TRBV9; 7 bases fit TRBD1. CDR3 size: 14 residues. V lost 0 bases, J lost 5 bases, and 4 bases stayed unmatched. Germline CDR1 and CDR2: SGDLS and YYNGEE. This CDR3 is CASSVADRETEAFF. Written as DNA, the CDR3 is TGTGCCAGCAGCGTAGCTGACAGGGAAACTGAAGCTTTCTTT.

The chain links TRBV10-3 to TRBJ2-1, with 13 bases lining up with TRBD2. Trimming at V came to 10 bases and at J to 3 bases, leaving 9 bases not matched to a gene. Germline loops: CDR1 ENHRY, CDR2 SYGVKD. The CDR3 consists of 16 residues. CDR3 coding DNA: TGTGCCACTAATCCCGGACTAGCGGGGGACTACAATGAGCAGTTCTTC. Translated: CATNPGLAGDYNEQFF.

This clone was found once. This chain uses TRBV28 with TRBJ1-3, with D hard to call. V lost 5 bases, J lost 4 bases, and 18 bases lay in between. This CDR3 comprises 16 residues. Germline V CDR1 and CDR2: MDHEN, SYDVKM. CDR3 amino acids: CASSAWTFGSGNTIYF. The DNA of the CDR3 is TGTGCCAGCAGTGCCTGGACCTTCGGGAGCGGAAACACCATATATTTT. Based on the CDR3 plus reference TRBV28 and TRBJ1-3, the full variable domain is DVKVTQSSRYLVKRTGEKVFLECVQDMDHENMFWYRQDPGLGLRLIYFSYDVKMKEKGDIPEGYSVSREKKERFSLILESASTNQTSMYLCASSAWTFGSGNTIYFGEGSWLTVV.

This clone showed up just once. This chain links TRBV7-9 with TRBJ1-6, with a tentative D call TRBD1 (5 bases). CDR1 SEHNR and CDR2 FQNEAQ come from the germline V gene (reference sequence). The CDR3 contains 15 residues. The V gene lost 1 base and the J gene lost 8 bases, with 12 bases spanning the gap. The CDR3 coding sequence is TGTGCCAGCAGCTTAGGGGTAGGGGCGGATTCACCCCTCCACTTT. It specifies CASSLGVGADSPLHF.

V is TRBV7-2 and J is TRBJ1-2; possibly TRBD1 for D (6 bases). CDR1 and CDR2 (germline): SGHTA, FQGNSA. Trimming left V 5 bases short and J 8 bases short, with 15 bases between. This CDR3 is 13 amino acids long. CDR3 sequence reads: CASSNRAGRGYTF. The DNA for the CDR3 is TGTGCCAGCAGCAACAGGGCTGGTAGGGGCTACACCTTC. Full variable domain (missing parts from reference TRBV7-2 and TRBJ1-2): GAGVSQSPSNKVTEKGKDVELRCDPISGHTALYWYRQSLGQGLEFLIYFQGNSAPDKSGLPSDRFSAERTGGSVSTLTIQRTQQEDSAVYLCASSNRAGRGYTFGSGTRLTVV.

V is TRBV7-8 and J is TRBJ2-7; no clear D gene. The V gene's germline CDR1 is SGHVS and CDR2 FQNEAQ. V dropped 0 bases and J dropped 6 bases, with 9 bases sitting between them. The CDR3 is made up of 13 amino acids. DNA for the CDR3: TGTGCCAGCAGCTTAGCGCGGCAGCTCGAGCAGTACTTC. Encoded protein: CASSLARQLEQYF.

The chain links TRBV19 to TRBJ1-5; no reliable D call. The V gene lost 3 bases and the J gene lost 3 bases, with 30 bases spanning the gap. The germline CDR1 and CDR2 sequences are LNHDA and SQIVND (reference sequence). This CDR3 comprises 21 residues. This CDR3 reads CASSIRAGYRTPGSNNQPQHF. The CDR3 coding sequence is TGTGCCAGTAGTATCCGGGCAGGTTATCGAACCCCCGGGAGTAACAATCAGCCCCAGCATTTT.

A single count supports this clone. The chain couples TRBV18 to TRBJ1-2, with D possibly matching TRBD1 (5 bases). The CDR3 spans 14 residues. V was cut by 3 bases and J by 3 bases, with 11 bases left in between. The germline CDR1 and CDR2 sequences are KGHSH and LQKENI. CDR3: CASSPAGKDYGYTF. The CDR3 coding sequence is TGTGCCAGCTCACCGGCAGGGAAGGACTATGGCTACACCTTC. The full variable domain, its missing parts supplied by reference TRBV18 and TRBJ1-2, is NAGVMQNPRHLVRRRGQEARLRCSPMKGHSHVYWYRQLPEEGLKFMVYLQKENIIDESGMPKERFSAEFPKEGPSILRIQQVVRGDSAAYFCASSPAGKDYGYTFGSGTRLTVV.

The chain couples TRBV5-4 to TRBJ2-7; possibly TRBD2 for D (6 bases). Per germline, CDR1 SGHNT and CDR2 YYREEE (reference sequence). V dropped 4 bases and J dropped 2 bases, with 16 bases sitting between them. This CDR3 contains 15 residues. The CDR3 DNA follows: TGTGCCAGCAGCCCAAAATCTAGCGCGGCCTACGAGCAGTACTTC. As protein: CASSPKSSAAYEQYF.

The chain combines TRBV13 with TRBJ1-1; 8 bases align to TRBD1. The germline CDR1 and CDR2 sequences are PRHDT and FYEKMQ (reference sequence). There are 15 residues in the CDR3. The junction had 7 bases not matched to a gene; V was cut back by 1 base and J by 6 bases. CDR3 in amino acids: CASSLVNRGIPEAFF. In nucleotides, the CDR3 is TGTGCCAGCAGCTTAGTTAACAGGGGGATTCCTGAAGCTTTCTTT.

The genes are TRBV4-2 and TRBJ2-7; tentative D call: TRBD2 (6 bases). Germline values: CDR1 LGHNA, CDR2 YNFKEQ. The ends were cut back, 0 bases at V and 5 bases at J, with 14 bases in the middle. This CDR3 has 15 residues. The CDR3 reads CASSQDRASDDEQYF. For the CDR3, the DNA is TGTGCCAGCAGCCAAGATCGGGCTAGCGATGACGAGCAGTACTTC.

The chain carries TRBV7-9 and TRBJ1-2; 7 positions agree with TRBD1. CDR3 length: 17 amino acids. Unmatched junction bases numbered 16, after V lost 4 bases and J lost 5 bases. Germline V gene sequence: CDR1 SEHNR, CDR2 FQNEAQ (reference sequence). The CDR3 DNA reads as TGTGCCAGCAGCTCACAGGGACAGCCGATAATACCTTATGGCTACACCTTC. Protein: CASSSQGQPIIPYGYTF. The complete variable domain, with remaining parts taken from reference TRBV7-9 and TRBJ1-2, reads DTGVSQNPRHKITKRGQNVTFRCDPISEHNRLYWYRQTLGQGPEFLTYFQNEAQLEKSRLLSDRFSAERPKGSFSTLEIQRTEQGDSAMYLCASSSQGQPIIPYGYTFGSGTRLTVV.

The chain carries TRBV19 and TRBJ2-1, with 9 bases lining up with TRBD2. V was pared by 3 bases and J by 5 bases, with 8 bases of the junction left unmatched. The CDR3 has 16 amino acids. Germline CDR1 is LNHDA and CDR2 is SQIVND (reference sequence). CDR3 sequence reads: CASSIFAGGPHNEQFF. The CDR3 bases are TGTGCCAGTAGTATCTTCGCGGGAGGGCCTCACAATGAGCAGTTCTTC.